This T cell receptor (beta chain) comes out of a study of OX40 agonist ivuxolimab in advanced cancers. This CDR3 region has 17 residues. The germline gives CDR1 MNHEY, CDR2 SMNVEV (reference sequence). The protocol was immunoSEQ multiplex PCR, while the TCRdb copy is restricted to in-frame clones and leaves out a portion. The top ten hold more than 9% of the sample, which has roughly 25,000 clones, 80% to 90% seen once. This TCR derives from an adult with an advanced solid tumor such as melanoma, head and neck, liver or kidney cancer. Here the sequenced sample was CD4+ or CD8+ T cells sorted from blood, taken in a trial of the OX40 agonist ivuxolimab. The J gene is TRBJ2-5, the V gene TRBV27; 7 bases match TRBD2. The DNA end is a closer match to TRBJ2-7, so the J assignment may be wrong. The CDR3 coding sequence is TGTGCCAGCAGTTTAGGGTGGGGGTCTAGCGGTCTCTACGAGCAGTACTTC. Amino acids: CASSLGWGSSGLYEQYF.